Sequencing of this T cell receptor (beta chain) was carried out in a study of OX40 agonist ivuxolimab in advanced cancers. Study information: Therapy given before enrollment (anti-PD-1, anti-PD-L1 or anti-CTLA-4) was allowed, and 40% had some. Whole-study findings and limits: What antigens the expanded peripheral T cells recognized was never established.

On this clone: The antigen is undetermined.

Systemic immunosuppression or a history of autoimmune disease excluded patients. Repertoires were generated with immunoSEQ multiplex PCR, while TCRdb's copy carries only in-frame clones and drops some. This sample yields roughly 50,000 clones, of which around four fifths are seen a single time; around 4% belongs to the top ten. Trimming pared 6 bases from V and 5 bases from J, leaving 10 bases between. Looked up from germline, CDR1 is MDHEN and CDR2 is SYDVKM. The CDR3 is 13 amino acids. The sequencing used CD4+ or CD8+ T cells sorted from blood, collected in a trial of the OX40 agonist ivuxolimab. The TCR was taken from an adult with an advanced solid tumor such as melanoma, head and neck, liver or kidney cancer. This chain uses TRBV28 with TRBJ1-4; D gene unclear. CDR3 in DNA: TGTGCCAGCAGCCGGGAAGAGAATGAAAAACTGTTTTTT. Translation gives CASSREENEKLFF.